The 12 T cell receptor beta chains below all came from one sample that was sequenced in a study of blood T cells in healthy people across ages (dated by TCRdb to the mid-2010s). Libraries came from 5' RACE. The run used an Illumina HiSeq 2500. A second roughly 6 to 12 cycle PCR used a sample-barcoded 5' primer and a J-beta primer mix. TCRdb trimmed public reads at Q25 via fastp, called clones via MiXCR and kept in-frame beta chains. Duplicate CDR3 protein sequences are folded into a single record with the most common DNA and genes. A total of more than 650,000 distinct CDR3 sequences appear in this sample, around a fifth of them only once. Of the sample, about 20% falls within the top ten clones. Sequencing used blood. The receptors here all came from a man aged 70-80 years in good health.

The rearrangement uses TRBV14 and TRBJ2-3, with 11 bases aligning to TRBD2. The CDR3 extends over 17 amino acids. V lost 5 bases and J lost 2; bases outside the gene matches: 9. Germline lookup yields CDR1 SGHDN and CDR2 FVKESK. Written as DNA, the CDR3 is TGTGCCAGCAGCTCGAGAAGACTAGCGGGACTCACAGATACGCAGTATTTT. It is translated as CASSSRRLAGLTDTQYF.

This clonotype was picked up a small number of times. The chain uses TRBV15 and TRBJ1-5; D is possibly TRBD1 (5 bases). The V end lost 3 bases, the J end lost 4 bases, and 16 bases lay between the germline ends. The CDR3 covers 16 residues. Germline V gives CDR1 LNHNV, CDR2 YYDKDF (reference sequence). DNA of the CDR3: TGTGCCACCAGCAGGGATCGGTCAGGGCAAAATCAGCCCCAGCATTTT. Its translation: CATSRDRSGQNQPQHF.

This clonotype has more than one count but fewer than ten. The V gene is TRBV5-1, the J gene TRBJ2-1; unclear D gene. V lost 0 bases to trimming and J lost 2 bases, with 6 bases between them. CDR1 is SGHRS and CDR2 is YFSETQ in the germline V gene. This CDR3 is 14 amino acids long. In DNA, the CDR3 is TGCGCCAGCAGCTTGGAACAGCCCTACAATGAGCAGTTCTTC. This sequence encodes CASSLEQPYNEQFF.

This clonotype was counted between two and nine times. The chain has TRBV6-5 and TRBJ2-5, with 9 bases fitting TRBD1. The CDR3 sequence is 13 residues long. V was pared by 7 bases and J by 5 bases, with 5 bases of the junction left unmatched. Per germline, CDR1 MNHEY and CDR2 SVGAGI. This chain's CDR3 is CASNTGGVETQYF. The CDR3 region has the DNA TGTGCCAGCAATACAGGGGGCGTGGAGACCCAGTACTTC.

The V gene is TRBV5-1, the J gene TRBJ2-1; 11 positions match TRBD2. CDR3 length: 16 residues. The V and J ends lost 3 bases and 4 bases, in that order; junction bases with no gene match: 6. Germline CDR1 reads SGHRS; CDR2 reads YFSETQ. CDR3 nucleotides: TGCGCCAGCAGCTGGTCCGGGACTAGCGGATACAATGAGCAGTTCTTC. It encodes CASSWSGTSGYNEQFF.

This sequence joins TRBV7-8 and TRBJ2-3, with 7 nucleotides matching TRBD2. The CDR3 covers 17 residues. V dropped 5 bases and J dropped 0; count of bases not matched to a gene: 11. Germline CDR1 and CDR2: SGHVS and FQNEAQ. The CDR3 region has the DNA TGTGCCAGCAGCCCAAACCAAGCGGGATCTAGCACAGATACGCAGTATTTT. Encoded protein: CASSPNQAGSSTDTQYF.

This chain connects TRBV5-1 to TRBJ1-6; the D gene is possibly TRBD1 (5 bases). Germline-derived CDR1 and CDR2 are SGHRS and YFSETQ. The CDR3 spans 15 residues. V lost 1 base and J 7 bases, leaving 12 bases between the germline ends. CDR3 region: CASSLSGRENSPLHF. In DNA form, the CDR3 reads TGCGCCAGCAGCTTGAGTGGCAGGGAGAATTCACCCCTCCACTTT.

This rearrangement joins TRBV7-9 to TRBJ1-1; possibly TRBD1 for D (5 bases). The germline V gene encodes CDR1 SEHNR and CDR2 FQNEAQ (reference sequence). This CDR3 is built from 13 residues. Trimming removed 5 bases at V and 1 base at J, with 8 bases between. The CDR3 coding sequence is TGTGCCAGCAGCAAAGACAGGAACACTGAAGCTTTCTTT. Translating it yields CASSKDRNTEAFF.

In its sample, this clonotype was seen a few times. The rearrangement links TRBV29-1 to TRBJ2-5, with D perhaps TRBD1 (6 bases). The germline V gene encodes CDR1 SQVTM and CDR2 ANQGSEA. V dropped 3 bases and J dropped 7 bases, with 12 bases sitting between them. This CDR3 has 12 residues. The CDR3 DNA reads TGCAGCGTTGAGCCCTCACAGGGGACCCAGTACTTC. It encodes CSVEPSQGTQYF.

V is TRBV20-1 and J is TRBJ2-1; D might be TRBD1 (7 bases). Germline CDR1 and CDR2: DFQATT and SNEGSKA (reference sequence). This CDR3 spans 16 amino acids. V was clipped by 5 bases and J by 2 bases, with 19 bases between them. This chain's CDR3 is CSAARQGGGTYNEQFF. CDR3 sequence (DNA): TGCAGTGCTGCCCGTCAGGGGGGAGGCACCTACAATGAGCAGTTCTTC.

The chain has TRBV12-3 or TRBV12-4 and TRBJ2-7, with D possibly TRBD1 on 6 matching bases. The CDR3 covers 13 residues. V was clipped by 4 bases and J by 6 bases, with 13 bases between them. In nucleotides, the CDR3 is TGTGCCAGCAGTTCCACCAGGGGCGGCGAGCAGTACGTC. Amino acids: CASSSTRGGEQYV.

This clonotype has only a few counts. V usage is TRBV28 and J usage is TRBJ2-7; D remains ambiguous. V lost 7 bases and J lost 2, with 18 bases in between. Germline V lookup: CDR1 MDHEN, CDR2 SYDVKM. This CDR3 is 15 amino acids long. The CDR3 reads CASTEDGRATYEQYF. Written as DNA, the CDR3 is TGTGCCAGCACCGAGGATGGACGGGCTACCTACGAGCAGTACTTC.